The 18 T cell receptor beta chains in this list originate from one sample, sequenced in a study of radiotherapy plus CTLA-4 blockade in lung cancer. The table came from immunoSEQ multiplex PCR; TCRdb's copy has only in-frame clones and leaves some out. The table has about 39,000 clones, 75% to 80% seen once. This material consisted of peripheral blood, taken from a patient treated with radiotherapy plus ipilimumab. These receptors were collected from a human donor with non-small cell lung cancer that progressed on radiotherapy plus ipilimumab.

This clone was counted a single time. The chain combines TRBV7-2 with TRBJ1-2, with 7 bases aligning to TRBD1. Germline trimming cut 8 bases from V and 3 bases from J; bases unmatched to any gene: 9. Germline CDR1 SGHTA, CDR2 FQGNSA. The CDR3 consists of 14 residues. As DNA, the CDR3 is TGTGCCAGCCGGAACAGGGGACTTGACTATGGCTACACCTTC. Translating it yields CASRNRGLDYGYTF.

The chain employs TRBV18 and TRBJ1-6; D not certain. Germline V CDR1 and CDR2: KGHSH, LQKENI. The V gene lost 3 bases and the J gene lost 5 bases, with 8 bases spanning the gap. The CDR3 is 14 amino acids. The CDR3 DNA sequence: TGTGCCAGCTCACCGACTATTGATAATTCACCCCTCCACTTT. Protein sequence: CASSPTIDNSPLHF. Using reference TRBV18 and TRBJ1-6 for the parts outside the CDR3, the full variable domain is NAGVMQNPRHLVRRRGQEARLRCSPMKGHSHVYWYRQLPEEGLKFMVYLQKENIIDESGMPKERFSAEFPKEGPSILRIQQVVRGDSAAYFCASSPTIDNSPLHFGNGTRLTVT.

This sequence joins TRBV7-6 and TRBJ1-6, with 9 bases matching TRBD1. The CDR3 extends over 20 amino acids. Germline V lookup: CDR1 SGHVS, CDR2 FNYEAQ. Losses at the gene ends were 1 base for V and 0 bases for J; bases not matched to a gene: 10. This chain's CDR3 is CASSLDRQGGSSSYNSPLHF. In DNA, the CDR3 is TGTGCCAGCAGCTTAGATCGACAGGGGGGCTCATCCTCCTATAATTCACCCCTCCACTTT. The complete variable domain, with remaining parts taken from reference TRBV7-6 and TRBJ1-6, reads GAGVSQSPRYKVTKRGQDVALRCDPISGHVSLYWYRQALGQGPEFLTYFNYEAQQDKSGLPNDRFSAERPEGSISTLTIQRTEQRDSAMYRCASSLDRQGGSSSYNSPLHFGNGTRLTVT.

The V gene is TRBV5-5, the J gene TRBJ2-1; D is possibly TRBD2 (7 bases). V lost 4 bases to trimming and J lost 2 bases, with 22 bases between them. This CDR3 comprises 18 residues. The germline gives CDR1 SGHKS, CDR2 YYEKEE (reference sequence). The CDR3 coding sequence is TGTGCCAGCAGCCTAGAAGGGGGGGGGCCGGGCGCCTACAATGAGCAGTTCTTC. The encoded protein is CASSLEGGGPGAYNEQFF.

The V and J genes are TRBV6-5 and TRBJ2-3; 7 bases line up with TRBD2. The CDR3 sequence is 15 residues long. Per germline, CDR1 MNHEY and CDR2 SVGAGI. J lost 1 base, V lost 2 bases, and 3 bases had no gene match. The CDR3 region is CASSYPSGGTDTQYF. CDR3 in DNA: TGTGCCAGCAGTTACCCAAGCGGGGGCACAGATACGCAGTATTTT.

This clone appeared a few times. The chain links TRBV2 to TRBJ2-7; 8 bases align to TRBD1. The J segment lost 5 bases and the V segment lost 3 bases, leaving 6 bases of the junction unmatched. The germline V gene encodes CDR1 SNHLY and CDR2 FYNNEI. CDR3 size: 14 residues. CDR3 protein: CASSETGVSDEQYF. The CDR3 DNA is TGTGCCAGCAGTGAGACAGGGGTGTCGGACGAGCAGTACTTC.

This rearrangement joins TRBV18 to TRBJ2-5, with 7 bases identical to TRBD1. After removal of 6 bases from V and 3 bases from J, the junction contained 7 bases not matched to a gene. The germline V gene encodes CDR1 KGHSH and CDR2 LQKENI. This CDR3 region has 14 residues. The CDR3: CASSPDRSKETQYF. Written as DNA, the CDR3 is TGTGCCAGCTCTCCGGACAGGTCTAAAGAGACCCAGTACTTC.

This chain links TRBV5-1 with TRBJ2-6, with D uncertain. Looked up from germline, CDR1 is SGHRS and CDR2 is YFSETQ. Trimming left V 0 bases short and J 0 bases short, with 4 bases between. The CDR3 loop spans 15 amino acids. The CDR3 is CASSLVASGANVLTF. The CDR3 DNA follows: TGCGCCAGCAGCTTGGTGGCCTCTGGGGCCAACGTCCTGACTTTC.

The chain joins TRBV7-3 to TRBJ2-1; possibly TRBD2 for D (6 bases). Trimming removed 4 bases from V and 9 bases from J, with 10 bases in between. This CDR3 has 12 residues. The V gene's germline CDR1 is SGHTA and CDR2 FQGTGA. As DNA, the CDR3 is TGTGCCAGCAGCTCGCCGGGACTTGAGCAGTTCTTC. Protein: CASSSPGLEQFF.

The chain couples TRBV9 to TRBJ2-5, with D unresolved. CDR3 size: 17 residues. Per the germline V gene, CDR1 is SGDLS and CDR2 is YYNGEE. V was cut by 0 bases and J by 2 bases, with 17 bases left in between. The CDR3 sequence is CASSVAVSDKKQETQYF. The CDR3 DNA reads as TGTGCCAGCAGCGTAGCGGTGTCCGATAAAAAGCAAGAGACCCAGTACTTC.

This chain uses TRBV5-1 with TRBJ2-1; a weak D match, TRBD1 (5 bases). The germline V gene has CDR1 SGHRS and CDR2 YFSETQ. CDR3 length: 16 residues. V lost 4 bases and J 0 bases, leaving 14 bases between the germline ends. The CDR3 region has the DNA TGCGCCAGCAGCCCGGAACTTGACAGCTCCTACAATGAGCAGTTCTTC. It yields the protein CASSPELDSSYNEQFF.

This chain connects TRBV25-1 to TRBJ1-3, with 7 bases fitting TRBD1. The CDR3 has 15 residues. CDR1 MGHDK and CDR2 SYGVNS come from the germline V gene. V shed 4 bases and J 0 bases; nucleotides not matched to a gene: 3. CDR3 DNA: TGTGCCAGCAGTGCCGGGACAGACTCTGGAAACACCATATATTTT. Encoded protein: CASSAGTDSGNTIYF.

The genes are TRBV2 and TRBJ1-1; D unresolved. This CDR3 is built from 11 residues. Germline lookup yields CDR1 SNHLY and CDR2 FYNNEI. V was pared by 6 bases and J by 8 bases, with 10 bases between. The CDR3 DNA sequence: TGTGCCAGCAGCGAAATTAGAGAAGCTTTCTTT. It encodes CASSEIREAFF.

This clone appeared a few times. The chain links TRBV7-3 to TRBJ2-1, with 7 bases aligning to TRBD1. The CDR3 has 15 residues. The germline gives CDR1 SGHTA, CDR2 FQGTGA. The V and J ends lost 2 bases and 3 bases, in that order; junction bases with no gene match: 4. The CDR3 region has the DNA TGTGCCAGCAGCTTATCCCAGGGGGTCTACAATGAGCAGTTCTTC. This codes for CASSLSQGVYNEQFF.

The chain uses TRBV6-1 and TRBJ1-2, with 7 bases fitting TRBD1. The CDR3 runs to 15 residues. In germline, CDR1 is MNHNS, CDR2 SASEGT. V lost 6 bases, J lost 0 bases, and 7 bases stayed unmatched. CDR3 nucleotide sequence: TGTGCCAGCAGAGGGACAGAGAATTCTAACTATGGCTACACCTTC. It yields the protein CASRGTENSNYGYTF.

CDR3 nucleotide sequence: TGTGCCAGCAGCTTAAACCCACAGGAGTCCTACGAGCAGTACTTC. This encodes CASSLNPQESYEQYF. The V call is TRBV11-2, the J call TRBJ2-7, with a tentative D call TRBD1 (5 bases). Germline V gene lookup returns CDR1 SGHAT and CDR2 FQNNGV. V lost 2 bases and J 1 base, leaving 12 bases between the germline ends. The CDR3 loop spans 15 amino acids.

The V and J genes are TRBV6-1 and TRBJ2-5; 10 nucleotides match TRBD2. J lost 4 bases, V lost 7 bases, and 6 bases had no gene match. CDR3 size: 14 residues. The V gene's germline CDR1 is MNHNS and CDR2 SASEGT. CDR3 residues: CASKERGGTETQYF. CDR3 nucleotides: TGTGCCAGCAAAGAGCGGGGGGGCACAGAGACCCAGTACTTC.

CDR3 bases: TGTGCCAGCAGCGTAGGGTCCCGGACAGGGCTCAATGAGCAGTTCTTC. This gives the protein CASSVGSRTGLNEQFF. The chain links TRBV9 to TRBJ2-1; TRBD1 agrees at 8 bases. The CDR3 has 16 amino acids. The V gene end was trimmed by 0 bases and the J gene end by 6 bases; junction bases not matched to a gene: 8. The germline V gene encodes CDR1 SGDLS and CDR2 YYNGEE.